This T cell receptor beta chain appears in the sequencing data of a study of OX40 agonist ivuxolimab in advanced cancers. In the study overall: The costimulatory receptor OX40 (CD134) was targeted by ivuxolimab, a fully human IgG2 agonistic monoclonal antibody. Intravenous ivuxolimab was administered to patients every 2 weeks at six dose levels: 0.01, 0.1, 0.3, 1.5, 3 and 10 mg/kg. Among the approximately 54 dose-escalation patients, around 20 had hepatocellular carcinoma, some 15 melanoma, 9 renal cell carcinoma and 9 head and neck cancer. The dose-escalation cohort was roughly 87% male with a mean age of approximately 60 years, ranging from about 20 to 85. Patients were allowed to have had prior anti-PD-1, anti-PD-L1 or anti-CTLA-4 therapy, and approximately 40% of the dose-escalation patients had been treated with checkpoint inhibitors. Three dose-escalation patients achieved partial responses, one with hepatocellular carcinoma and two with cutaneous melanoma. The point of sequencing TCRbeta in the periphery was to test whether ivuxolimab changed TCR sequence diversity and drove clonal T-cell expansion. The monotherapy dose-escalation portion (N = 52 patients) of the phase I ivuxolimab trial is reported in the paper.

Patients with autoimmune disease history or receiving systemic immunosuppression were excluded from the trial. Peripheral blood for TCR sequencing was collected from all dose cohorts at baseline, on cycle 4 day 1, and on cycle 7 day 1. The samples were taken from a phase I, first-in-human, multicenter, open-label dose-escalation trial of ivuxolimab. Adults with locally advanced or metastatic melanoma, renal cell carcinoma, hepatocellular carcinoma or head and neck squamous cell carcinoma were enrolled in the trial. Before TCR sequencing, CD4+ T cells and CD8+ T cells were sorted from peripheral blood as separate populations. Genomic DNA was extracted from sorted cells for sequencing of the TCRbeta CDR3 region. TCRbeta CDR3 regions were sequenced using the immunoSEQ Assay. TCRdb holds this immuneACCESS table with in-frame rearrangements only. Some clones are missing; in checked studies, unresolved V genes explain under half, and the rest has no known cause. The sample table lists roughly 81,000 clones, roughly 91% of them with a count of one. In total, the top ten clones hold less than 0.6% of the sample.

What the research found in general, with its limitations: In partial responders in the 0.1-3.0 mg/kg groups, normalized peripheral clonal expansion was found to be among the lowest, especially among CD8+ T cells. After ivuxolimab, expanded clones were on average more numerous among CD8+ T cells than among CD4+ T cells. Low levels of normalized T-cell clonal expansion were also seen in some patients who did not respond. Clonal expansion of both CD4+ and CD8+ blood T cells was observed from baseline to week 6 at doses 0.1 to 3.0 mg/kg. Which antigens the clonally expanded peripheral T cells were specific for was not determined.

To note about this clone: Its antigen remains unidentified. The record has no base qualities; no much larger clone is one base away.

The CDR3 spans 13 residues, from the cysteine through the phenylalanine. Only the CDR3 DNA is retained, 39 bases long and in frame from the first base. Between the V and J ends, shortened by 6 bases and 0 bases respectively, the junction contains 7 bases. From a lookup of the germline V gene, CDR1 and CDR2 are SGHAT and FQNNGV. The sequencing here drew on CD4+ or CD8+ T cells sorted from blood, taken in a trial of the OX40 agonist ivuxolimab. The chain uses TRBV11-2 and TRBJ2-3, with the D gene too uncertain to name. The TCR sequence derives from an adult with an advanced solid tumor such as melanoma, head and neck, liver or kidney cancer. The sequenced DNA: TGTGCCAGCAGAACACCTAGCACAGATACGCAGTATTTT. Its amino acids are CASRTPSTDTQYF.